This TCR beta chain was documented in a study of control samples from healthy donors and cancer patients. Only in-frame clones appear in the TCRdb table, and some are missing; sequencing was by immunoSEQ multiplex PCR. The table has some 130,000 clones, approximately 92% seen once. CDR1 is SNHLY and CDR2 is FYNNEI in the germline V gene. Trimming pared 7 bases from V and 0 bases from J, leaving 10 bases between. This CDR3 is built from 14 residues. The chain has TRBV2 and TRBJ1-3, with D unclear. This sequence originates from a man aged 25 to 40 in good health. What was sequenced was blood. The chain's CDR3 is CASTPDNSGNTIYF. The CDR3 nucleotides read TGTGCCAGCACCCCAGACAACTCTGGAAACACCATATATTTT.